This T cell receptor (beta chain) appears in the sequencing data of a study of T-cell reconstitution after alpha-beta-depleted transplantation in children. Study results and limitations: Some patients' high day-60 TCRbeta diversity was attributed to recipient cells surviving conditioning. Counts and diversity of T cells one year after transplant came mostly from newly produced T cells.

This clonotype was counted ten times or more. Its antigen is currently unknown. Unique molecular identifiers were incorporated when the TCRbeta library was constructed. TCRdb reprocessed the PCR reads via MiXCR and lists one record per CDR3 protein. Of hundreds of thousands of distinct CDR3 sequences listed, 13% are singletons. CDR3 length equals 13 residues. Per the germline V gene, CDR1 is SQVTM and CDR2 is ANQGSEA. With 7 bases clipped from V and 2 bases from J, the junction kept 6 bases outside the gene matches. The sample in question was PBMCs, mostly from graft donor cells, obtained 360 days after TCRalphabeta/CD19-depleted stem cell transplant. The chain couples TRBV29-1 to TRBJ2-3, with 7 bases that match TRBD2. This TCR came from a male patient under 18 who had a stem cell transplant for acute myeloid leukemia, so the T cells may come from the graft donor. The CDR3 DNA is TGCAGCGCTTCGGCGGGAGTCACAGATACGCAGTATTTT. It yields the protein CSASAGVTDTQYF.